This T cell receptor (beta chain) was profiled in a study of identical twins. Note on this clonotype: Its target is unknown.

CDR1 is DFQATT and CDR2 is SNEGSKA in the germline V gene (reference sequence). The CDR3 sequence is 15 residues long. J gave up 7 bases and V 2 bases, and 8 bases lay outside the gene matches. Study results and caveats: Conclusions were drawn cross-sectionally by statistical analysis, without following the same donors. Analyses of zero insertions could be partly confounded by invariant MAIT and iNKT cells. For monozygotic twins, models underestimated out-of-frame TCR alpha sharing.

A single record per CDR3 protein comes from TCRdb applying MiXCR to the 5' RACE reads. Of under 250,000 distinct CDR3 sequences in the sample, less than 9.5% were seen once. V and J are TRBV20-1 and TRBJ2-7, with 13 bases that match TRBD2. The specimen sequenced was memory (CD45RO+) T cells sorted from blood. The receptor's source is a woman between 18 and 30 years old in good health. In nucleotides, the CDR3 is TGCAGTGCTAGACTCCGGACTAGCGGGAGCTTGGAGCAGTACTTC. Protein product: CSARLRTSGSLEQYF.